This record covers a single TCR beta chain. Between the trimmed V and J ends, which lost 0 bases and 7 bases, there was a span of 9 bases. The CDR3 sequence is 12 residues long. Germline V gives CDR1 SQVTM, CDR2 ANQGSEA. The assay was immunoSEQ multiplex PCR, and TCRdb's table has in-frame clones only and misses some. In the table there are approximately 100,000 clones, more than 75% of which are singletons. The data were obtained in a study of T cell responses to AZD1222 COVID-19 vaccine. The origin of this receptor is an adult in good health. The sequenced sample was peripheral blood, obtained on day 0 of AZD1222 vaccination. The chain carries TRBV29-1 and TRBJ2-5; no clear D gene. CDR3 sequence reads: CSVEEGSPTQYF. For the CDR3, the DNA is TGCAGCGTTGAAGAAGGCTCTCCGACCCAGTACTTC.